This T cell receptor (beta chain) emerged from a study of blood T cell repertoires in COVID-19. Study overall: Donors in the United States, Italy and Spain gave samples during acute or convalescent COVID-19. PBMCs, B-cell-depleted T cells, or T cells provided the cDNA or gDNA that made up the material.

Seattle's enrolled individuals joined amid active infection and were then monitored longitudinally. Germline CDR1 is LGHNA and CDR2 is YNFKEQ. V lost 2 bases to trimming and J lost 7 bases, with 17 bases between them. The CDR3 is made up of 16 amino acids. Methods used by the authors: Researchers report that nucleated cell counts were estimated from reference gene primer amplification. Here immunoSEQ multiplex PCR was the method, and the copy in TCRdb shows in-frame clones only, minus some. V and J calls and clone size are given by that table; D and trimming were obtained from the DNA. The sample contains more than 90,000 clones, around 90% of which appear only once.

The origin of this receptor is a woman aged 55 to 70 with COVID-19, enrolled during active disease. The chain employs TRBV4-2 and TRBJ1-4; TRBD1 might be the D (6 bases). Input material: peripheral blood. CDR3 DNA: TGTGCCAGCAGCCAAAGAGCCACAGGGATCAGTGAAAAACTGTTTTTT. Protein product: CASSQRATGISEKLFF.